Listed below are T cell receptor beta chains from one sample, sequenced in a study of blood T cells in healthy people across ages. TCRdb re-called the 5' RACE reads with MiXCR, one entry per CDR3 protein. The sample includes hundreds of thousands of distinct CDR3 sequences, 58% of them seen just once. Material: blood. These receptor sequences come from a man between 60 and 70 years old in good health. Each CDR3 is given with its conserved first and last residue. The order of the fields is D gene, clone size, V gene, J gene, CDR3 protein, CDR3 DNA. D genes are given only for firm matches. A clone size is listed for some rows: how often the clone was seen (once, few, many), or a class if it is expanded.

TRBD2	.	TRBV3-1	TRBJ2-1	CASSQRGLTSAYNEQFF	TGTGCCAGCAGCCAACGGGGTCTGACTAGCGCCTACAATGAGCAGTTCTTC
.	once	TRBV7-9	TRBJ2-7	CASSPLMTGYEQYF	TGTGCCAGCAGTCCTCTGATGACCGGCTACGAGCAGTACTTC
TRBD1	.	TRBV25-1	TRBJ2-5	CASSEFPLSGTGGETQYF	TGTGCCAGCAGTGAGTTCCCTCTTTCCGGGACAGGGGGAGAGACCCAGTACTTC
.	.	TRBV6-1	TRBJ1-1	CASSPTGRGTEAFF	TGTGCCAGCAGTCCCACAGGGAGGGGCACTGAAGCTTTCTTT
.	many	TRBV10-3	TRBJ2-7	CAISESTLGRYEQYF	TGTGCCATCAGTGAGTCGACTCTTGGGAGGTACGAGCAGTACTTC
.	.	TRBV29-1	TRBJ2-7	CSVREGTGPYEQYF	TGCAGCGTCCGTGAGGGAACAGGTCCCTACGAGCAGTACTTC
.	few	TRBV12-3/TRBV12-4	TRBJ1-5	CASRRSNQPQHF	TGTGCTAGCAGAAGGAGCAATCAGCCCCAGCATTTT
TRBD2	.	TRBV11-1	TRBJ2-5	CASRRTSGLYQETQYF	TGTGCCAGCAGAAGGACTAGCGGGTTGTACCAAGAGACCCAGTACTTC
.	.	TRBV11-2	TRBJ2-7	CASSLLSYEQYF	TGTGCCAGCAGCTTGTTGTCCTACGAGCAGTACTTC
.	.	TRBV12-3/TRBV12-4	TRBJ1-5	CASSLGPGAGNHQPQHF	TGTGCCAGCAGTTTGGGCCCTGGGGCAGGGAATCATCAGCCCCAGCATTTT
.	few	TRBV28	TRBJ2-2	CASSTQGSWTGELFF	TGTGCCAGCAGTACGCAGGGGAGTTGGACCGGGGAGCTGTTTTTT
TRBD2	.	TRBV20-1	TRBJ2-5	CSASWLAGLQETQYF	TGCAGTGCTAGTTGGCTAGCGGGGCTCCAAGAGACCCAGTACTTC
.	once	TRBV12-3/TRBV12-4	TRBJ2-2	CASSESGGATGELFF	TGTGCCAGCAGTGAGTCTGGGGGTGCCACCGGGGAGCTGTTTTTT
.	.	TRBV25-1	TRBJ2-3	CASSELGFGTDTQYF	TGTGCCAGCAGTGAGCTCGGGTTCGGCACAGATACGCAGTATTTT
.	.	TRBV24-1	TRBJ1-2	CATSPGGATYGYTF	TGTGCCACCAGCCCGGGAGGGGCGACCTATGGCTACACCTTC
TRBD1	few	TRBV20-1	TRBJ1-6	CSARPMDRSSYNSPLHF	TGCAGTGCTAGACCCATGGACAGGAGCTCCTATAATTCACCCCTCCACTTT
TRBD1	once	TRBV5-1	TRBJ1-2	CASSLLTGANYGYTF	TGCGCCAGCAGCTTGCTGACAGGGGCTAACTATGGCTACACCTTC
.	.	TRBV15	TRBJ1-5	CATSRDKQPQHF	TGTGCCACCAGCAGAGACAAGCAGCCCCAGCATTTT
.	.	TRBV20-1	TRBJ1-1	CSALRVGMNTEAFF	TGCAGTGCCCTTAGAGTGGGAATGAACACTGAAGCTTTCTTT
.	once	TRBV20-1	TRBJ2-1	CSANLFRGNEQFF	TGCAGTGCTAATTTATTCCGAGGTAATGAGCAGTTCTTC
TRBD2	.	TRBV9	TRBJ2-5	CASSVGLAERETQYF	TGTGCCAGCAGCGTAGGTCTAGCGGAGCGAGAGACCCAGTACTTC
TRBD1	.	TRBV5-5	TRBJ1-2	CASSFRGRFGYTF	TGTGCCAGCAGCTTCAGGGGGCGGTTTGGCTACACCTTC